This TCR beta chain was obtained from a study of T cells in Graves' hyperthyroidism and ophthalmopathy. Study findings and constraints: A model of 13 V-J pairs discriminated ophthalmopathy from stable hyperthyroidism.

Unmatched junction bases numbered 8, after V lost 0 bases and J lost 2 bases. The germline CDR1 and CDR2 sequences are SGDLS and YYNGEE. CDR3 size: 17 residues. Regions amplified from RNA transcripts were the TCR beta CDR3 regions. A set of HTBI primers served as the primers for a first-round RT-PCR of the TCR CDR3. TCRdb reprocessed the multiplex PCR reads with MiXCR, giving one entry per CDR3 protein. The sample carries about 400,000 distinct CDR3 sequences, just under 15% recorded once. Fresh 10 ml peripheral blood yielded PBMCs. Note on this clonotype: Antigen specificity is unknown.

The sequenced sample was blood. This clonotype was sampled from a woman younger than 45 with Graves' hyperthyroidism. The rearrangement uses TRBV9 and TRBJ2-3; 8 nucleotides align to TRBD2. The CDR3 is CASSVAGGRTPTDTQYF. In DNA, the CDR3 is TGTGCCAGCAGCGTAGCGGGAGGGAGGACCCCCACAGATACGCAGTATTTT. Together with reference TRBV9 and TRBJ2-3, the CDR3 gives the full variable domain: DSGVTQTPKHLITATGQRVTLRCSPRSGDLSVYWYQQSLDQGLQFLIQYYNGEERAKGNILERFSAQQFPDLHSELNLSSLELGDSALYFCASSVAGGRTPTDTQYFGPGTRLTVL.